The source of this T cell receptor beta chain is a study of post-analysis software for immune sequencing data. Whole-study results and caveats: Strong same-batch co-clustering of samples appeared with F measure clustering. TRBV5-6, TRBV5-1 and TRBV20-1 belonged to a set of roughly 5 TRBV segments that were more frequent in patients than controls.

In the case of this clonotype: No antigen is known for it.

The CDR3 is 12 amino acids. Germline V gives CDR1 SGHTA, CDR2 FQGNSA. V dropped 1 base and J dropped 10 bases, with 8 bases sitting between them. Unique molecular identifiers tagged the TCR beta cDNA libraries. Using its own MiXCR run on the PCR reads, TCRdb lists one record per CDR3 protein. The table has around 770,000 distinct CDR3 sequences, under 60% seen once. This receptor was identified in a girl aged 5 to 17 with multiple sclerosis. The chain has TRBV7-2 and TRBJ2-1; D not resolved. Sequenced sample: blood. The CDR3 region is CASSLVGIEQFF. The CDR3 DNA reads as TGTGCCAGCAGCTTAGTCGGTATAGAGCAGTTCTTC. Together with reference TRBV7-2 and TRBJ2-1, the CDR3 gives the full variable domain: GAGVSQSPSNKVTEKGKDVELRCDPISGHTALYWYRQSLGQGLEFLIYFQGNSAPDKSGLPSDRFSAERTGGSVSTLTIQRTQQEDSAVYLCASSLVGIEQFFGPGTRLTVL.